Described below is a single T cell receptor (beta chain) sequence and its context. Its cognate antigen has yet to be identified. Per-nucleotide qualities are absent, and no much larger clonotype sits a single base away. V is cut back by 1 base and J by 8 bases, with 13 bases in the junction unmatched. CDR1 and CDR2 are read off the germline V gene as SGHDN and FVKESK. Reading from cysteine to phenylalanine, the CDR3 counts 16 amino acids. Only the CDR3 DNA stays, 48 bases, in frame from base 1. TCRbeta CDR3 regions were amplified from genomic DNA using the immunoSEQ Assay, a bias-controlled multiplex PCR. In the source study's methods: Within the assay, amplification of reference gene primers was used to estimate how many nucleated cells each sample contained. Sequence reads were collapsed and filtered to measure the absolute abundance of every unique TCRbeta CDR3 rearrangement. For each sample, productive Simpson clonality was calculated as the square root of Simpson's diversity index over productive rearrangements. TCRdb re-hosts the immuneACCESS table, in-frame sequences only. Its copies lack some clones; in the studies checked, an unresolved V gene accounts for under half of them, and the cause for the rest is not known. V and J calls and clone size come straight from that table; D and trimming were deduced from the DNA. This sample is represented by 100,000 to 150,000 clones; about four fifths of them were singletons. The biggest ten clones account for roughly 15% of the sample.

Collaborating institutions collected whole blood in K2EDTA tubes following their own protocols. For TCRbeta analysis, collaborator samples were shipped as frozen whole blood, as isolated PBMCs, or as DNA extracted from either sample type. The sample belongs to a study of blood T cell repertoires in COVID-19 (dated by TCRdb to 2018 to 2020). At the level of the whole study: Samples from collaborators originated in the United States, Italy and Spain and spanned both the acute and convalescent phases of COVID-19. The material from the prospective study consisted of cDNA or gDNA derived from T cells, B-cell-depleted T cells, or PBMCs. The dataset comprised deeply sampled blood TCRbeta repertoires from subjects exposed to, actively infected with, or recovered from COVID-19. The repertoires were made available in a free public database intended to serve as a resource for research on the immune response to SARS-CoV-2. Samples came from the ongoing ImmuneRACE study (first 160 participants) plus 1,254 subjects from 6 global collaborators. Sample metadata almost always included a de-identified subject ID, COVID-19 status, age in years and sex. Where available, HLA class I and class II types were taken from metadata supplied by the sample provider and were not determined by assay-based typing.

Points the paper makes about the study in general: The quantity of clinical and demographic metadata differed by source and by participant and was supplied without curation.

The specimen sequenced was peripheral blood. The rearranged chain carries TRBV14 and TRBJ1-2; 7 of the junction bases match TRBD1. The sequence was obtained from a woman aged 50 to 60 with acute or convalescent COVID-19. The CDR3: CASSQGAGGISGGYTF. The nucleotide sequence reads as follows: TGTGCCAGCAGCCAAGGTGCAGGGGGTATCTCTGGGGGCTACACCTTC. With the portions outside the CDR3 filled from the reference TRBV14 and TRBJ1-2 genes, the complete variable region becomes EAGVTQFPSHSVIEKGQTVTLRCDPISGHDNLYWYRRVMGKEIKFLLHFVKESKQDESGMPNNRFLAERTGGTYSTLKVQPAELEDSGVYFCASSQGAGGISGGYTFGSGTRLTVV.